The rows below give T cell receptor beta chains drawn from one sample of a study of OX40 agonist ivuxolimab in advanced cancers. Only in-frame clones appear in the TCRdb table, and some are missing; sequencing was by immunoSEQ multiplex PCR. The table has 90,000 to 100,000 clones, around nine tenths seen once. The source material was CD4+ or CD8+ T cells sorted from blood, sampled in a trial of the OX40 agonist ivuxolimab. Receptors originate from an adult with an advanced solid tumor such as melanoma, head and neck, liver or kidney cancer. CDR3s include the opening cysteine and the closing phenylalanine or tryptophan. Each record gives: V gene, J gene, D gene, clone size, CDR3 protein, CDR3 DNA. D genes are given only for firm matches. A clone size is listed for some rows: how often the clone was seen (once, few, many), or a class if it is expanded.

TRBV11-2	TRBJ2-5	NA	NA	CASSLDSETQYF	TGTGCCAGCAGCTTAGATTCGGAGACCCAGTACTTC
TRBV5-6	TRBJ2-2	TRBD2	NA	CASSRAGTSGSRTGELFF	TGTGCCAGCAGCCGTGCCGGGACTAGCGGGAGTCGCACCGGGGAGCTGTTTTTT
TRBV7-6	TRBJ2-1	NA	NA	CASSLTHNEQFF	TGTGCCAGCAGCTTGACCCACAATGAGCAGTTCTTC
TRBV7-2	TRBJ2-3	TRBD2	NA	CASSSTSPDTQYF	TGTGCCAGCAGCTCGACTAGCCCAGATACGCAGTATTTT
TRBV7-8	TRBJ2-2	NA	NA	CASSLQGPKNTGELFF	TGTGCCAGCAGCTTACAGGGGCCTAAGAACACCGGGGAGCTGTTTTTT
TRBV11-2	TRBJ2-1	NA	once	CASSLEGTGGYNEQFF	TGTGCCAGCAGCTTAGAAGGCACAGGCGGTTACAATGAGCAGTTCTTC
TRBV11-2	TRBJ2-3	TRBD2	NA	CASSPSGSRTDTQYF	TGTGCCAGCAGTCCTAGCGGGAGCCGCACAGATACGCAGTATTTT
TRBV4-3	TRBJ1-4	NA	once	CASSQDSRGAEKLFF	TGCGCCAGCAGCCAAGATTCCAGGGGTGCTGAAAAACTGTTTTTT
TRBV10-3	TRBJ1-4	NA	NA	CAISDGLIGNEKLFF	TGTGCCATCAGTGATGGGCTTATTGGTAATGAAAAACTGTTTTTT
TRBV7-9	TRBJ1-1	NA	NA	CASSLGRNTEAFF	TGTGCCAGCAGCTTAGGAAGGAACACTGAAGCTTTCTTT
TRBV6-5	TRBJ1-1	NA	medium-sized	CASSSWGLNTEAFF	TGTGCCAGCAGTTCATGGGGCCTGAACACTGAAGCTTTCTTT
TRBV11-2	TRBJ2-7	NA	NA	CASSSRPGLYEQYF	TGTGCCAGCAGCTCGCGCCCGGGACTCTACGAGCAGTACTTC
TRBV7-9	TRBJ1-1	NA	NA	CASSSYKAHTEAFF	TGTGCCAGCAGCTCGTACAAAGCCCACACTGAAGCTTTCTTT
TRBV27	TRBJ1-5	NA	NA	CASSSTFYQPQHF	TGTGCCAGCTCCTCGACCTTTTATCAGCCCCAGCATTTT
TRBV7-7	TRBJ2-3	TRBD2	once	CASSLTSGRTDTQYF	TGTGCTAGCAGCCTGACTAGCGGGCGCACAGATACGCAGTATTTT
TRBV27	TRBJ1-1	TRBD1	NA	CASSTSGTGILMNTEAFF	TGTGCCAGCAGTACCTCCGGGACAGGGATACTCATGAACACTGAAGCTTTCTTT
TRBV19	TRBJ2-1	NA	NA	CASSSMGINEQFF	TGTGCCAGTAGTTCCATGGGGATCAATGAGCAGTTCTTC
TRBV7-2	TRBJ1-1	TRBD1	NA	CASSFPIGTGVEAFF	TGTGCCAGCAGCTTCCCCATTGGGACAGGGGTTGAAGCTTTCTTT
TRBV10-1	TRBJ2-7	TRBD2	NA	CASSEFSGNYEQYF	TGCGCCAGCAGTGAATTTAGCGGGAACTACGAGCAGTACTTC
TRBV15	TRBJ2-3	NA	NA	CATSREGSGTDTQYF	TGTGCCACCAGCAGAGAGGGTTCGGGCACAGATACGCAGTATTTT
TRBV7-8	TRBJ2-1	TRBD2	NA	CASSLAGSGRARAYNEQFF	TGTGCCAGCAGCTTAGCAGGTAGCGGGAGGGCCCGGGCCTACAATGAGCAGTTCTTC
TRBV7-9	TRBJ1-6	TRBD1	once	CASSAGTGGAQLDSPLHF	TGTGCCAGCAGCGCCGGGACAGGGGGAGCCCAGCTCGATTCACCCCTCCACTTT
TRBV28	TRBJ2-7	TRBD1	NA	CASGQASYEQYF	TGTGCCAGCGGACAGGCCTCCTACGAGCAGTACTTC
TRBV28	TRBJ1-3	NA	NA	CASSPQEGNTIYF	TGTGCCAGCAGTCCCCAGGAGGGAAACACCATATATTTT
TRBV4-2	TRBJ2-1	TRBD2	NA	CASSPLAGFYNEQFF	TGTGCCAGCAGCCCTCTAGCGGGATTTTACAATGAGCAGTTCTTC
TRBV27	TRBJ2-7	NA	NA	CASSRPAPPYEQYF	TGTGCCAGCAGTCGGCCAGCACCACCCTACGAGCAGTACTTC
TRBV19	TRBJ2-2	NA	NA	CASSIWRTPNTGELFF	TGTGCCAGTAGTATTTGGAGGACCCCGAACACCGGGGAGCTGTTTTTT
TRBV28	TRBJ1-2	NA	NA	CASSSETGPANYGYTF	TGTGCCAGCAGCTCGGAAACAGGACCAGCTAACTATGGCTACACCTTC
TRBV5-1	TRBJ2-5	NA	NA	CASSLQETQYF	TGCGCCAGCAGCTTACAAGAGACCCAGTACTTC
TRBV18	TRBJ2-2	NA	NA	CASSPLQGMGTGELFF	TGTGCCAGCTCACCACTTCAGGGGATGGGCACCGGGGAGCTGTTTTTT
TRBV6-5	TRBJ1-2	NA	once	CASSYSYQYGYTF	TGTGCCAGCAGTTACTCGTACCAATATGGCTACACCTTC
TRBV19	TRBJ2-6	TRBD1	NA	CASSPRDRVSSGANVLTF	TGTGCCAGTAGTCCTCGGGACAGGGTTAGCTCTGGGGCCAACGTCCTGACTTTC
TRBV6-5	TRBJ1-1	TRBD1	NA	CASSWGQRNTEAFF	TGTGCCAGCAGTTGGGGACAGAGGAACACTGAAGCTTTCTTT
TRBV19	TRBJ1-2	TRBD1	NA	CASSIPTGADNNYGYTF	TGTGCCAGTAGTATCCCGACAGGGGCAGACAACAACTATGGCTACACCTTC
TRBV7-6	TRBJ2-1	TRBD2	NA	CASSFGTSDLEEQFF	TGTGCCAGCAGCTTCGGGACTAGCGATTTGGAGGAGCAGTTCTTC
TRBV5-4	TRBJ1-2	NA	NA	CASSRGLRVGGYTF	TGTGCCAGCTCGCGGGGGCTCCGGGTAGGGGGCTACACCTTC